A single sample is the source of the 4 T cell receptor beta chains below, sequenced in a study of cytomegalovirus exposure and HLA in healthy donors. The PCR was carried out with 60 Vbeta primers and 13 Jbeta primers. Libraries were prepared by immunoSEQ multiplex PCR; TCRdb keeps only in-frame clonotypes and omits some of them. This sample has around 150,000 clones, with around 80% found just once. Sample: PBMCs. The receptors were gathered from a male donor in good health and CMV-seronegative.

By share, this clone ranks as medium-sized. The chain has TRBV6-4 and TRBJ2-3; D perhaps matches TRBD1 (7 bases). This CDR3 is built from 15 residues. V was pared by 0 bases and J by 6 bases, with 13 bases between. Germline CDR1 reads MRHNA; CDR2 reads SNTAGT. The CDR3 spells CASSDSEGAPDTQYF. The CDR3 bases are TGTGCCAGCAGTGACTCGGAGGGGGCGCCGGATACGCAGTATTTT.

In this sample, this clone turned up a few times. The V gene is TRBV30, the J gene TRBJ2-3; tentative D call: TRBD2 (6 bases). Trimming cost V 0 bases and J 6 bases, with 16 bases left between them. CDR1 is GTSNPN, CDR2 SVGIG, per germline (reference sequence). The CDR3 length is 15 residues. The CDR3, as DNA: TGTGCCTGGAGTGTGGGAGGTCAGATCGTGGATACGCAGTATTTT. This encodes CAWSVGGQIVDTQYF. The full variable domain, in which reference TRBV30 and TRBJ2-3 provide the parts outside the CDR3, is SQTIHQWPATLVQPVGSPLSLECTVEGTSNPNLYWYRQAAGRGLQLLFYSVGIGQISSEVPQNLSASRPQDRQFILSSKKLLLSDSGFYLCAWSVGGQIVDTQYFGPGTRLTVL.

This sequence joins TRBV27 and TRBJ2-3, with D possibly TRBD2 on 6 matching bases. Trimming took 6 bases from V and 5 from J, leaving 9 bases between them. CDR1 is MNHEY, CDR2 SMNVEV, per germline (reference sequence). This CDR3 spans 12 amino acids. The CDR3 sequence: CASRGRGDTQYF. Written as DNA, the CDR3 is TGTGCCAGCAGGGGGCGGGGAGATACGCAGTATTTT.

The chain employs TRBV28 and TRBJ1-2, with D possibly matching TRBD1 (6 bases). Germline-derived CDR1 and CDR2 are MDHEN and SYDVKM. V gave up 7 bases and J gave up 6 bases, with 9 bases separating them. The CDR3 length is 11 residues. CDR3 DNA sequence: TGTGCCAGCAACCCAGGGGATGGCTACACCTTC. Amino acid sequence: CASNPGDGYTF.